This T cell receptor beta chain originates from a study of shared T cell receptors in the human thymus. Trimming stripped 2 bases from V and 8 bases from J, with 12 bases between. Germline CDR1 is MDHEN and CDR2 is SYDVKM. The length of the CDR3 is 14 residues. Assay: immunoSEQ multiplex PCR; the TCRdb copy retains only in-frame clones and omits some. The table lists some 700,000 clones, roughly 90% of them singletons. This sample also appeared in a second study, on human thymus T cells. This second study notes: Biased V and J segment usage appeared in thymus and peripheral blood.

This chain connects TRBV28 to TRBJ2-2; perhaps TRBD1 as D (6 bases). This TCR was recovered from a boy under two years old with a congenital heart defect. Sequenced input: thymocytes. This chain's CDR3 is CASSLGQGSGELFF. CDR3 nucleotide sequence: TGTGCCAGCAGTTTAGGGCAGGGGTCGGGGGAGCTGTTTTTT.